This T cell receptor (beta chain) was sequenced in a study of T cell changes during pregnancy in multiple sclerosis. Data came from immunoSEQ multiplex PCR; TCRdb stores just in-frame clones and leaves some out. Of around 69,000 clones in the sample, 80% to 95% were seen once. V lost 4 bases, J lost 4 bases, and 14 bases lay in between. The length of the CDR3 is 14 residues. Germline lookup yields CDR1 SGDLS and CDR2 YYNGEE. The chain is built from TRBV9 and TRBJ1-2; D not resolved. The receptor was isolated from a female donor in good health, enrolled as a control in a pregnancy study. Sequenced material: peripheral blood, taken in the third trimester of pregnancy. CDR3 sequence reads: CASSTRLGLYGYTF. The CDR3 DNA reads as TGTGCCAGCAGCACCAGGCTGGGTCTCTATGGCTACACCTTC.